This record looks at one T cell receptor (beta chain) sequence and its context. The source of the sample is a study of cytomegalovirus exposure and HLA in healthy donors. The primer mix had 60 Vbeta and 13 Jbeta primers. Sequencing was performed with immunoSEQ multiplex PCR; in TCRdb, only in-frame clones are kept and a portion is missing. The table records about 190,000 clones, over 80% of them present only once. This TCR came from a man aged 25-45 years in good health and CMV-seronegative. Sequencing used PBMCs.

The CDR3 coding sequence is TGTGCCAGCAGTTACTCGGAGGTAGCGCGGGAGCAGTACTTC. It encodes CASSYSEVAREQYF. The V and J genes are TRBV6-5 and TRBJ2-7; tentative D call: TRBD2 (5 bases). Germline values: CDR1 MNHEY, CDR2 SVGAGI. CDR3 length equals 14 residues. Trimming cost V 0 bases and J 7 bases, with 13 bases left between them.